This entry lists 24 T cell receptor beta chains sequenced from one sample in a study of human T cells and chemical hapten exposure. TCRdb fed the RACE reads into MiXCR, producing one record per CDR3 protein. The sample lists around 380,000 distinct CDR3 sequences; approximately 5% were seen once. The time point is: pre-sensitization, week 0. Treatment denoted: therapeutic diphenylcyclopropenone sensitization with weekly scalp DPC. The sample here was whole blood, taken in connection with sensitization to the hapten diphenylcyclopropenone (DPC). These receptors were collected from a young woman with alopecia areata. Some clones in this sample may be carry-over from other donors' samples.

This clonotype has a handful of counts. This rearrangement joins TRBV5-1 to TRBJ2-6; D tentatively reads TRBD1 or TRBD2 (5 bases each). The CDR3 is made up of 17 amino acids. Trimming removed 4 bases from V and 0 bases from J, with 14 bases in between. Germline values: CDR1 SGHRS, CDR2 YFSETQ. The CDR3 nucleotides read TGCGCCAGCAGCCCGGGGACCCAATTCTCTGGGGCCAACGTCCTGACTTTC. Translating it yields CASSPGTQFSGANVLTF. The complete variable domain, with remaining parts taken from reference TRBV5-1 and TRBJ2-6, reads KAGVTQTPRYLIKTRGQQVTLSCSPISGHRSVSWYQQTPGQGLQFLFEYFSETQRNKGNFPGRFSGRQFSNSRSEMNVSTLELGDSALYLCASSPGTQFSGANVLTFGAGSRLTVL.

This chain links TRBV5-6 with TRBJ2-1; D might be TRBD2 (6 bases). CDR1 is SGHDT and CDR2 is YYEEEE in the germline V gene. CDR3 length equals 16 residues. Trimming stripped 0 bases from V and 0 bases from J, with 10 bases between. The CDR3 region is CASSLGAGFSYNEQFF. Written as DNA, the CDR3 is TGTGCCAGCAGCTTGGGTGCGGGGTTCTCCTACAATGAGCAGTTCTTC.

The chain has TRBV13 and TRBJ2-7, with a tentative D call TRBD2 (7 bases). Germline loops: CDR1 PRHDT, CDR2 FYEKMQ (reference sequence). With 5 bases removed from V and 2 bases from J, the gap between germline ends came to 13 bases. CDR3 size: 14 residues. CDR3 protein: CASSRGDNPYEQYF. The CDR3 coding sequence is TGTGCCAGCAGCCGGGGGGACAATCCCTACGAGCAGTACTTC.

The genes are TRBV27 and TRBJ1-2, with 7 bases lining up with TRBD1. Germline values: CDR1 MNHEY, CDR2 SMNVEV (reference sequence). The CDR3 consists of 15 residues. Trimming cost V 5 bases and J 0 bases; bases outside gene matches: 6. In DNA, the CDR3 is TGTGCCAGCAGTCCACAGGGGTTAGCTAACTATGGCTACACCTTC. As protein: CASSPQGLANYGYTF.

The table lists this clonotype with many counts. This chain uses TRBV12-3 or TRBV12-4 with TRBJ2-7, with 9 bases fitting TRBD1. The length of the CDR3 is 18 residues. V lost 3 bases and J lost 2; bases outside the gene matches: 14. CDR3 sequence reads: CASSFGAGQGTSPYEQYF. For the CDR3, the DNA is TGTGCCAGCAGTTTCGGGGCTGGACAGGGGACGAGTCCCTACGAGCAGTACTTC.

The DNA of the CDR3 is TGTGCCAGCAGCCGAACCTCCGGGACAGGGGAAGTCTCTGGAAACACCATATATTTT. Protein sequence: CASSRTSGTGEVSGNTIYF. The chain combines TRBV4-2 with TRBJ1-3, with 10 bases that match TRBD1. This CDR3 is built from 19 residues. Germline V lookup: CDR1 LGHNA, CDR2 YNFKEQ. Trimming removed 4 bases from V and 0 bases from J; junction bases left unmatched: 12.

This clonotype was counted between two and nine times. The J gene is TRBJ1-2, the V gene TRBV12-3 or TRBV12-4; D remains unclear. The CDR3 covers 14 residues. V lost 5 bases and J lost 4, with 14 bases in between. In nucleotides, the CDR3 is TGTGCCAGCAGTGTCCAAACCCCAGGCTATGGCTACACCTTC. Protein product: CASSVQTPGYGYTF.

This clonotype occurred a few times. The genes are TRBV7-9 and TRBJ2-3; D call uncertain. Between the trimmed V and J ends, which lost 5 bases and 2 bases, there was a span of 11 bases. The CDR3 loop spans 14 amino acids. In germline, CDR1 is SEHNR, CDR2 FQNEAQ (reference sequence). This CDR3 is CASSPFKSTDTQYF. CDR3 nucleotides: TGTGCCAGCAGCCCCTTCAAATCCACAGATACGCAGTATTTT.

The chain has TRBV6-2 or TRBV6-3 and TRBJ2-6; 9 bases are a match to TRBD2. The CDR3 sequence is 18 residues long. V shed 2 bases and J 2 bases; nucleotides not matched to a gene: 7. Germline assignment: CDR1 MNHEY and CDR2 SVGEGT. CDR3 coding DNA: TGTGCCAGCAGTTACCCGCGGGGGGGAGGAACTGGGGCCAACGTCCTGACTTTC. It yields the protein CASSYPRGGGTGANVLTF.

The chain has TRBV29-1 and TRBJ1-5, with TRBD1 as a possible D gene (5 bases). CDR1 SQVTM and CDR2 ANQGSEA come from the germline V gene. The CDR3 length is 13 residues. Trimming removed 5 bases from V and 0 bases from J, with 8 bases in between. CDR3 bases: TGCAGCGTTCAGGGCGATAGCAATCAGCCCCAGCATTTT. Residues: CSVQGDSNQPQHF.

This clonotype was detected many times. V usage is TRBV20-1 and J usage is TRBJ2-3; D remains ambiguous. The ends were cut back, 3 bases at V and 2 bases at J, with 6 bases in the middle. This CDR3 region has 12 residues. The germline gives CDR1 DFQATT, CDR2 SNEGSKA (reference sequence). CDR3 amino acids: CSASLHTDTQYF. The CDR3 coding sequence is TGCAGTGCTAGTTTGCACACAGATACGCAGTATTTT.

V usage is TRBV6-5 and J usage is TRBJ1-1; no firm D call. This CDR3 region has 13 residues. CDR1 MNHEY and CDR2 SVGAGI come from the germline V gene. With 6 bases removed from V and 14 bases from J, the gap between germline ends came to 22 bases. The CDR3 DNA sequence: TGTGCCAGCAGCTCGGACCCCATCCAGTTAACATTCTTT. Translated: CASSSDPIQLTFF.

This clonotype was counted ten times or more. The rearrangement links TRBV29-1 to TRBJ1-1; the D gene is possibly TRBD1 (5 bases). The CDR3 has 12 amino acids. Germline V gene data show CDR1 as SQVTM and CDR2 as ANQGSEA. V lost 1 base and J lost 9, with 12 bases in between. DNA for the CDR3: TGCAGCGTTGAAGTTCCAGGGTTGAAAGCTTTCTTT. Translating it yields CSVEVPGLKAFF.

The V call is TRBV6-6, the J call TRBJ1-2; maybe TRBD1 (5 bases). Deletions cut 7 bases from V and 5 bases from J, with 11 bases between. This CDR3 contains 12 residues. CDR1 and CDR2 from the germline V gene are MNHNY and SVGAGI (reference sequence). The CDR3 coding sequence is TGTGCCAGCAATCAGGGCCGGTATGGCTACACCTTC. This translates into CASNQGRYGYTF.

This clonotype was seen repeatedly, ten times or more. The CDR3 bases are TGCAGCGTTGTCATTTGGGCCCCCATCTCTGGGGCCAACGTCCTGACTTTC. Translating it yields CSVVIWAPISGANVLTF. The chain is built from TRBV29-1 and TRBJ2-6; D is unresolved. Trimming removed 4 bases from V and 0 bases from J, with 16 bases in between. This CDR3 contains 17 residues. The germline V gene encodes CDR1 SQVTM and CDR2 ANQGSEA.

The table lists this clonotype with a few counts. This chain joins TRBV12-3 or TRBV12-4 and TRBJ1-4; 7 nucleotides match TRBD1. The CDR3 contains 15 residues. The ends lost 5 bases at V and 1 base at J; junction bases unmatched: 4. The DNA of the CDR3 is TGTGCCAGCAGTAGAAGACAGGGAACTAATGAAAAACTGTTTTTT. Its translation: CASSRRQGTNEKLFF.

The CDR3 DNA sequence: TGTGCCAGCAGTGAAAGGGGGCGGACCGATGAAAAACTGTTTTTT. Protein: CASSERGRTDEKLFF. The chain has TRBV2 and TRBJ1-4; 7 positions agree with TRBD1. Trimming at V came to 2 bases and at J to 6 bases, leaving 6 bases not matched to a gene. The CDR3 spans 15 residues. The germline CDR1 and CDR2 sequences are SNHLY and FYNNEI.

This clonotype was found a few times. The CDR3 loop reads CASSPPRGLQETQYF. Here the CDR3 DNA reads TGTGCCAGCAGCCCGCCCAGGGGACTCCAAGAGACCCAGTACTTC. This chain uses TRBV5-4 with TRBJ2-5; tentatively, D is TRBD1 or TRBD2 (6 bases each). The germline V gene has CDR1 SGHNT and CDR2 YYREEE (reference sequence). V lost 4 bases to trimming and J lost 1 base, with 14 bases between them. This CDR3 is 15 amino acids long.

This clonotype has ten or more counts. This chain uses TRBV27 with TRBJ1-6; the D is unclear. CDR1 and CDR2 from the germline V gene are MNHEY and SMNVEV (reference sequence). This CDR3 contains 16 residues. V gave up 3 bases and J gave up 0 bases, with 9 bases separating them. The chain's CDR3 is CASSFLGSSYNSPLHF. The CDR3 region has the DNA TGTGCCAGCAGTTTCTTAGGGAGCTCCTATAATTCACCCCTCCACTTT.

This clonotype was counted between two and nine times. The chain carries TRBV28 and TRBJ2-7, with 7 bases aligning to TRBD2. The V gene end was trimmed by 4 bases and the J gene end by 5 bases; junction bases not matched to a gene: 5. The CDR3 totals 13 residues. Germline V CDR1 and CDR2: MDHEN, SYDVKM. The CDR3 loop reads CASSSGGMDEQYF. In DNA, the CDR3 is TGTGCCAGCAGTTCCGGGGGGATGGACGAGCAGTACTTC.

This sequence joins TRBV4-1 and TRBJ2-1; no clear D gene. Per the germline V gene, CDR1 is MGHRA and CDR2 is YSYEKL. The CDR3 length is 15 residues. V lost 1 base and J lost 10, with 17 bases in between. CDR3 amino acids: CASSQVLARMREQFF. The DNA of the CDR3 is TGCGCCAGCAGCCAAGTCTTGGCCCGGATGAGGGAGCAGTTCTTC.

This clonotype was seen ten or more times. The chain employs TRBV4-2 and TRBJ1-5; 8 bases map to TRBD1. The germline V gene has CDR1 LGHNA and CDR2 YNFKEQ. The CDR3 is 15 amino acids. The V segment lost 4 bases and the J segment 4 bases; nucleotides outside the gene matches: 6. This CDR3 is CASSRTDRGNQPQHF. The CDR3 coding sequence is TGTGCCAGCAGCCGAACCGACAGGGGTAATCAGCCCCAGCATTTT.

CDR3 nucleotide sequence: TGTGCCAGCAGCGTAGCCCTGACCCTGGTCGATACGCAGTATTTT. Protein sequence: CASSVALTLVDTQYF. V gene TRBV9 combines with J gene TRBJ2-3; D gene uncertain. V was shortened by 0 bases and J by 6 bases, with 14 bases between the two germline ends. This CDR3 spans 15 amino acids. Germline V gives CDR1 SGDLS, CDR2 YYNGEE.

The sample holds a few counts of this clonotype. The rearrangement links TRBV19 to TRBJ1-1; D gene ambiguous. The CDR3 spans 14 residues. Germline-derived CDR1 and CDR2 are LNHDA and SQIVND (reference sequence). V lost 6 bases and J lost 1, with 12 bases in between. DNA of the CDR3: TGTGCCAGTAGGGCGCCGGGCGGGAACACTGAAGCTTTCTTT. The encoded protein is CASRAPGGNTEAFF.